This T cell receptor (beta chain) comes out of a study of regulatory T cells in long-lasting Graves disease. This clonotype was recorded once. Its antigen remains unknown. Mismatch with germline at one junction end may stem from a read error. Germline V lookup: CDR1 MNHGY, CDR2 SVAAGI. The CDR3 length is 15 residues. Documented time point: newly diagnosed GD, antithyroid drugs for less than 3 months. Preparation of the TCR library used RNA extracted from PBMCs. Arm-PCR with iRepertoire HTBI primers amplified the CDR3 regions for these TCR beta libraries. TCRdb reanalysed the multiplex PCR reads using MiXCR and keeps one entry per CDR3 protein. The repertoire holds about 560,000 distinct CDR3 sequences, around 16% seen once, with around 11% in the top ten. General study findings and limits: Persistent patients had a count of shared public clonotypes (approximately 3,000) that exceeded that of new patients (approximately 920).

The same data also contributed to another study, on T cells in Graves' hyperthyroidism and ophthalmopathy.

This clonotype was sampled from a young man with Graves disease. The source material was peripheral blood mononuclear cells (PBMCs), sampled at new diagnosis, from a patient treated with antithyroid drugs. The rearrangement links TRBV6-9 to TRBJ2-7; 7 bases match TRBD2. CDR3 sequence: CASSDGGSHSYEQYF. In nucleotides, the CDR3 is TGCGCCAGCAGTGACGGCGGGAGCCACTCCTACGAGCAGTACTTC.